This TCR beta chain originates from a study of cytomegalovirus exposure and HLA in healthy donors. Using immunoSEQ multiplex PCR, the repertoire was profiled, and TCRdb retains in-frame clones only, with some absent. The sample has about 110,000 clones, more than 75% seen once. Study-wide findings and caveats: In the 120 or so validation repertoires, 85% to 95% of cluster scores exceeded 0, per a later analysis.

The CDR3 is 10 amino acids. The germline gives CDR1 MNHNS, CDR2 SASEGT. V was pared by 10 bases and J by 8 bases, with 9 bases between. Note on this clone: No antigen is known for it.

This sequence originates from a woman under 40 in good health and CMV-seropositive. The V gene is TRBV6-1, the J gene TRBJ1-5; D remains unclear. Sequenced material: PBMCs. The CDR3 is CATSAEPQHF. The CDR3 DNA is TGTGCCACCTCCGCGGAGCCCCAGCATTTT.